A selection of T cell receptor beta chains follows, all from one sample in a study of blood T cell repertoires in COVID-19. TCRdb's table, derived via immunoSEQ multiplex PCR, lists solely in-frame clones and lacks some. The sample lists about 150,000 clones, about 80% seen once, with over 25% in the top ten. The source material was peripheral blood. The receptors were sampled from a woman aged 60-70 years with acute or convalescent COVID-19. The CDR3 runs from the conserved cysteine through the conserved F or W. The D gene is left open where the match is weak. Not all rows give a size; the values are once, few, many and, for expanded clones, a class.

abundance	d_gene	j_gene	v_gene	CDR3aa	CDR3nt
once	-	TRBJ1-2	TRBV5-5	CASSLGLGMDYGYTF	TGTGCCAGCAGCTTGGGACTCGGGATGGACTATGGCTACACCTTC
-	TRBD1	TRBJ1-6	TRBV27	CASSAAGTGDYNSPLHF	TGTGCCAGCAGTGCCGCCGGGACAGGGGATTATAATTCACCCCTCCACTTT
-	-	TRBJ2-5	TRBV4-1	CASSLNWGGGETQYF	TGCGCCAGCAGCCTCAACTGGGGAGGTGGGGAGACCCAGTACTTC
-	TRBD1	TRBJ1-2	TRBV27	CASSANRGWGYTF	TGTGCCAGCAGTGCTAACAGGGGATGGGGCTACACCTTC
-	-	TRBJ1-1	TRBV12-3/TRBV12-4	CASSNHGDTEAFF	TGTGCCAGCAGCAACCACGGGGACACTGAAGCTTTCTTT
once	TRBD1	TRBJ1-2	TRBV7-8	CASSAGGASGYTF	TGTGCCAGCAGTGCAGGGGGCGCCTCTGGCTACACCTTC
-	-	TRBJ1-3	TRBV3-1/TRBV3-2	CASSSQIPSGNTIYF	TGTGCCAGCAGCTCCCAGATCCCCTCTGGAAACACCATATATTTT
-	TRBD2	TRBJ2-1	TRBV6-2/TRBV6-3	CASSYFFSAGGPSEQFF	TGTGCCAGCAGTTACTTTTTCTCGGCGGGGGGGCCTTCTGAGCAGTTCTTC
-	-	TRBJ1-3	TRBV6-1	CASSDVWETGGTIYF	TGTGCCAGCAGTGATGTCTGGGAGACTGGAGGCACCATATATTTT
-	-	TRBJ1-2	TRBV6-2/TRBV6-3	CASSYSWRNYGYTF	TGTGCCAGCAGTTACTCGTGGAGAAACTATGGCTACACCTTC
-	TRBD1	TRBJ2-7	TRBV29-1	CSALDRGPYEQYF	TGCAGCGCCTTAGACAGGGGACCCTACGAGCAGTACTTC
-	-	TRBJ2-2	TRBV5-1	CATGGMNTGELFF	TGCGCCACCGGCGGGATGAACACCGGGGAGCTGTTTTTT
-	TRBD2	TRBJ2-7	TRBV2	CASRLGLAGGAYEQYF	TGTGCCAGCCGACTGGGACTAGCGGGGGGAGCCTACGAGCAGTACTTC
few	TRBD1	TRBJ1-2	TRBV6-5	CASSFGQGANYGYTF	TGTGCCAGCAGCTTCGGACAGGGGGCTAACTATGGCTACACCTTC
-	-	TRBJ2-3	TRBV19	CASSDRDIGVVFPQYF	TGTGCCAGTAGTGACCGGGACATCGGAGTGGTGTTCCCGCAGTATTTT
-	-	TRBJ1-5	TRBV5-6	CASTLSGFNGQPQHF	TGTGCCAGCACCCTGTCGGGGTTTAACGGGCAGCCCCAGCATTTT
-	-	TRBJ1-2	TRBV6-6	CASRSTDNYGYTF	TGTGCCAGCAGGTCTACAGATAACTATGGCTACACCTTC
-	TRBD1	TRBJ2-5	TRBV7-9	CASRRQGAQETQYF	TGTGCCAGCAGACGACAGGGGGCCCAAGAGACCCAGTACTTC
-	TRBD1	TRBJ1-1	TRBV28	CASSSGGTEAFF	TGTGCCAGCAGTTCAGGGGGCACTGAAGCTTTCTTT
-	TRBD1	TRBJ2-1	TRBV19	CASRTGGASYNEQFF	TGTGCCAGTAGGACAGGGGGCGCCTCCTACAATGAGCAGTTCTTC
-	-	TRBJ1-6	TRBV5-1	CASSLGRGGESPLHF	TGCGCCAGCAGCTTGGGCCGGGGCGGGGAATCACCCCTCCACTTT
-	TRBD1	TRBJ2-1	TRBV29-1	CSGTGLGYNEQFF	TGCAGCGGGACAGGGTTAGGGTACAATGAGCAGTTCTTC
-	TRBD1	TRBJ1-3	TRBV2	CASSTGVSGNTIYF	TGTGCCAGCAGCACAGGGGTATCTGGAAACACCATATATTTT
-	TRBD1	TRBJ2-1	TRBV7-6	CASSLGTDESNEQFF	TGTGCCAGCAGCCTCGGGACAGACGAGTCCAATGAGCAGTTCTTC
-	TRBD1	TRBJ2-2	TRBV3-1/TRBV3-2	CASSLRTGGHTGELFF	TGTGCCAGCAGCCTACGGACAGGGGGCCACACCGGGGAGCTGTTTTTT
-	TRBD1	TRBJ1-4	TRBV3-1/TRBV3-2	CASSQDGTGGLKLFF	TGTGCCAGCAGCCAAGATGGTACAGGGGGACTAAAACTGTTTTTT
-	-	TRBJ1-2	TRBV3-1/TRBV3-2	CASSQDEGRVGYTF	TGTGCCAGCAGCCAAGACGAAGGCAGGGTTGGCTACACCTTC
-	TRBD1	TRBJ1-2	TRBV25-1	CASSVTGYGYTF	TGTGCCAGCAGTGTGACAGGGTATGGCTACACCTTC
-	TRBD1	TRBJ1-2	TRBV30	CAWSVGGQGYGYTF	TGTGCCTGGAGTGTGGGAGGACAGGGCTATGGCTACACCTTC
-	-	TRBJ1-2	TRBV30	CAWSVPGRDYGYTF	TGTGCCTGGAGTGTTCCCGGGAGGGACTATGGCTACACCTTC
-	-	TRBJ1-2	TRBV12-3/TRBV12-4	CASSSNDYGYTF	TGTGCCAGCAGTTCCAATGACTATGGCTACACCTTC
-	-	TRBJ2-4	TRBV21-1	CATLAHGIQYF	TGTGCCACGCTAGCGCATGGCATTCAGTACTTC
once	-	TRBJ1-5	TRBV6-5	CASTQGQINQPQHF	TGTGCCAGCACCCAGGGACAAATCAATCAGCCCCAGCATTTT
-	TRBD1	TRBJ2-1	TRBV18	CASSPRQGRNSGDEQFF	TGTGCCAGCTCACCTAGACAGGGTAGAAATTCTGGCGATGAGCAGTTCTTC
-	-	TRBJ1-1	TRBV7-8	CASSPRRSTEAFF	TGTGCCAGCAGCCCCCGACGGAGCACTGAAGCTTTCTTT
-	-	TRBJ2-2	TRBV6-6	CASSYVRVAGRELFF	TGTGCCAGCAGTTACGTGAGGGTTGCTGGTCGGGAGCTGTTTTTT
-	-	TRBJ1-5	TRBV19	CASSSGTDYSNQPQHF	TGTGCCAGTAGTAGTGGGACGGACTATAGCAATCAGCCCCAGCATTTT
-	TRBD2	TRBJ2-1	TRBV3-1/TRBV3-2	CASSFSGGAYDEQFF	TGTGCCAGCAGCTTCAGCGGGGGGGCGTACGATGAGCAGTTCTTC
-	TRBD1	TRBJ1-3	TRBV6-1	CASSGGQGAIGNTIYF	TGTGCCAGCAGTGGAGGACAGGGGGCCATCGGAAACACCATATATTTT
-	TRBD1	TRBJ1-2	TRBV4-2	CASSQAVDRADNDYGYTF	TGTGCCAGCAGCCAAGCCGTAGACAGGGCGGACAATGACTATGGCTACACCTTC
-	-	TRBJ2-3	TRBV11-3	CASSLDRLGQNKGRTDTQYF	TGTGCCAGCAGCTTAGATCGCCTGGGACAGAACAAAGGGAGGACAGATACGCAGTATTTT
-	TRBD2	TRBJ2-5	TRBV11-2	CASSYLTSGGLETQYF	TGTGCCAGCAGCTACCTGACTAGCGGGGGTTTGGAGACCCAGTACTTC
-	-	TRBJ1-2	TRBV9	CASSVSDTANYGYTF	TGTGCCAGCAGCGTATCAGATACAGCTAACTATGGCTACACCTTC
once	TRBD1	TRBJ1-2	TRBV19	CASSIGPTGGYGYTF	TGTGCCAGTAGTATAGGCCCGACAGGGGGCTATGGCTACACCTTC
-	TRBD1	TRBJ2-2	TRBV7-2	CASSPQTGGAPGELFF	TGTGCCAGCAGCCCCCAGACAGGGGGGGCCCCCGGGGAGCTGTTTTTT
-	TRBD2	TRBJ2-5	TRBV30	CAWIGGGKETQYF	TGTGCCTGGATTGGGGGGGGGAAAGAGACCCAGTACTTC